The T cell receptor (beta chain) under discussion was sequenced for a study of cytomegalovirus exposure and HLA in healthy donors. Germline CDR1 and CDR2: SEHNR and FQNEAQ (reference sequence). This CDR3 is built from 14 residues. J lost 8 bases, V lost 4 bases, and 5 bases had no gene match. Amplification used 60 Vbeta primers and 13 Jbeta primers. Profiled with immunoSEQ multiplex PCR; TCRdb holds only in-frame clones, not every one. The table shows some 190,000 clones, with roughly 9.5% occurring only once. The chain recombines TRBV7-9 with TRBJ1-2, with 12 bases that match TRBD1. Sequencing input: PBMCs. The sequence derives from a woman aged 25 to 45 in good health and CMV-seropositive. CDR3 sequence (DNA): TGTGCCAGCAGCTCGGGACAGGGGGCGAGCGGCTACACCTTC. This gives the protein CASSSGQGASGYTF. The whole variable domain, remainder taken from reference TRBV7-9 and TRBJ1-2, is DTGVSQNPRHKITKRGQNVTFRCDPISEHNRLYWYRQTLGQGPEFLTYFQNEAQLEKSRLLSDRFSAERPKGSFSTLEIQRTEQGDSAMYLCASSSGQGASGYTFGSGTRLTVV.